This passage covers 18 T cell receptor beta chains from one sample sequenced in a study of blood T cell repertoires in COVID-19. The method was immunoSEQ multiplex PCR; TCRdb's version includes in-frame clones alone and lacks a portion of them. This sample yields approximately 250,000 clones, of which around 88% are seen a single time; around 1.2% belongs to the top ten. Sequenced material: PBMCs or T cells enriched from blood (not recorded which). The receptors come from a woman between 35 and 50 years old with acute COVID-19.

The J gene is TRBJ2-7, the V gene TRBV28, with TRBD2 as a possible D gene (6 bases). Trimming pared 3 bases from V and 7 bases from J, leaving 16 bases between. Germline V lookup: CDR1 MDHEN, CDR2 SYDVKM. This CDR3 comprises 14 residues. CDR3 protein: CASSLGTSEGEQYF. The CDR3 bases are TGTGCCAGCAGTTTGGGGACTTCCGAGGGGGAGCAGTACTTC.

J is TRBJ1-5 and V is TRBV6-1; D may be TRBD1 (5 bases). Germline V CDR1 and CDR2: MNHNS, SASEGT. The CDR3 is 15 amino acids. V lost 2 bases and J lost 4, with 12 bases in between. DNA for the CDR3: TGTGCCAGCAGTGAAATGACAGTTTCTAATCAGCCCCAGCATTTT. It encodes CASSEMTVSNQPQHF.

This clone was seen more than once but under ten times. This rearrangement joins TRBV4-2 to TRBJ2-7, with D possibly TRBD2 on 6 matching bases. Germline lookup yields CDR1 LGHNA and CDR2 YNFKEQ. The CDR3 is made up of 16 amino acids. Trimming took off 2 bases at V and 4 bases at J, with 18 bases between the two ends. CDR3 nucleotides: TGTGCCAGCAGCCAAAGGGCATCCGAAAGCGGGTACGAGCAGTACTTC. It translates to CASSQRASESGYEQYF.

This rearrangement joins TRBV18 to TRBJ2-3, with 9 bases that match TRBD2. V was pared by 2 bases and J by 6 bases, with 3 bases of the junction left unmatched. Germline V lookup: CDR1 KGHSH, CDR2 LQKENI. The CDR3 contains 14 residues. The CDR3: CASSPFTSGDTQYF. In nucleotides, the CDR3 is TGTGCCAGCTCACCATTCACTAGCGGGGATACGCAGTATTTT.

J is TRBJ1-5 and V is TRBV4-1; 8 nucleotides match TRBD1. CDR3 length equals 16 residues. CDR1 is MGHRA, CDR2 YSYEKL, per germline. V gave up 5 bases and J gave up 1 base; unmatched junction bases: 7. CDR3 sequence: CASSLRDRLSNQPQHF. For the CDR3, the DNA is TGCGCCAGCAGCTTACGGGACAGGCTCAGCAATCAGCCCCAGCATTTT.

This clone was recorded once. The V and J genes are TRBV6-5 and TRBJ2-1; 12 bases map to TRBD2. The V gene's germline CDR1 is MNHEY and CDR2 SVGAGI. CDR3 length equals 16 residues. Trimming cost V 0 bases and J 8 bases; bases outside gene matches: 5. Here the CDR3 DNA reads TGTGCCAGCAGTTACTCCGCTAGCGGGAGGGTCCATGAGCAGTTCTTC. Protein product: CASSYSASGRVHEQFF.

This CDR3 is CASSEYGETNDNEQFF. DNA of the CDR3: TGCGCCAGCAGTGAGTACGGGGAAACAAACGACAATGAGCAGTTCTTC. This chain joins TRBV10-1 and TRBJ2-1, with D maybe TRBD2 (5 bases). The CDR3 sequence is 16 residues long. Trimming took off 1 base at V and 5 bases at J, with 15 bases between the two ends. Germline V gives CDR1 WNHNN, CDR2 SYGVQD (reference sequence).

The chain employs TRBV5-4 and TRBJ1-5, with 9 nucleotides matching TRBD1. V dropped 4 bases and J dropped 0; count of bases not matched to a gene: 2. Germline V gene data show CDR1 as SGHNT and CDR2 as YYREEE (reference sequence). The CDR3 loop spans 15 amino acids. In nucleotides, the CDR3 is TGTGCCAGCAGCCCGGACAGGGGTAGCAATCAGCCCCAGCATTTT. It specifies CASSPDRGSNQPQHF.

The V and J genes are TRBV10-3 and TRBJ2-1; tentative D call: TRBD2 (5 bases). This CDR3 is 13 amino acids long. CDR1 ENHRY and CDR2 SYGVKD come from the germline V gene. Trimming left V 6 bases short and J 8 bases short, with 14 bases between. This CDR3 reads CAIRLLGRHEQFF. The DNA for the CDR3 is TGTGCCATCAGACTACTAGGGCGCCATGAGCAGTTCTTC.

The chain uses TRBV27 and TRBJ2-7; 10 bases line up with TRBD2. The junction had 8 bases not matched to a gene; V was cut back by 4 bases and J by 2 bases. CDR3 length: 16 residues. The germline V gene encodes CDR1 MNHEY and CDR2 SMNVEV (reference sequence). CDR3 in DNA: TGTGCCAGCAGTTACACTCGGACTAGCGGAACCTACGAGCAGTACTTC. This sequence encodes CASSYTRTSGTYEQYF.

The rearrangement uses TRBV9 and TRBJ2-2, with TRBD2 matching over 10 bases. Germline-derived CDR1 and CDR2 are SGDLS and YYNGEE. Germline trimming cut 4 bases from V and 2 bases from J; bases unmatched to any gene: 14. This CDR3 spans 19 amino acids. Here the CDR3 reads CASSMYSVGLAFNTGELFF. The CDR3, as DNA: TGTGCCAGCAGCATGTATTCCGTGGGACTAGCGTTTAACACCGGGGAGCTGTTTTTT.

Details on this clone: Other nucleotide sequences in the sample specify the same CDR3. The chain carries TRBV28 and TRBJ1-3; 7 nucleotides line up with TRBD1. Germline V lookup: CDR1 MDHEN, CDR2 SYDVKM. J lost 2 bases, V lost 4 bases, and 2 bases had no gene match. This CDR3 contains 14 residues. CDR3 loop: CASSSGTAGNTIYF. The CDR3 coding sequence is TGTGCCAGCAGTTCAGGGACAGCTGGAAACACCATATATTTT.

The chain uses TRBV19 and TRBJ1-2; tentatively, D is TRBD1 (6 bases). The germline gives CDR1 LNHDA, CDR2 SQIVND (reference sequence). This CDR3 has 18 residues. The V gene lost 5 bases and the J gene lost 6 bases, with 28 bases spanning the gap. Here the CDR3 reads CASSSWAGQQGWGDGYTF. The CDR3 DNA reads TGTGCCAGTAGTTCCTGGGCAGGACAGCAGGGATGGGGTGATGGCTACACCTTC. Variable domain in full (rest from reference TRBV19 and TRBJ1-2): DGGITQSPKYLFRKEGQNVTLSCEQNLNHDAMYWYRQDPGQGLRLIYYSQIVNDFQKGDIAEGYSVSREKKESFPLTVTSAQKNPTAFYLCASSSWAGQQGWGDGYTFGSGTRLTVV.

This clone was counted only a few times. V gene TRBV30 combines with J gene TRBJ1-3, with a tentative D call TRBD1 (6 bases). The CDR3 loop spans 15 amino acids. Germline V lookup: CDR1 GTSNPN, CDR2 SVGIG (reference sequence). The germline V and J ends were trimmed by 0 bases and 7 bases, with 16 bases remaining between them. The CDR3 DNA reads TGTGCCTGGAGTGTCTCGACAGGCGTCGGGAACACCATATATTTT. Its protein product is CAWSVSTGVGNTIYF.

This chain links TRBV7-4 with TRBJ1-4; TRBD1 might be the D (5 bases). The CDR3 consists of 16 residues. The germline V gene encodes CDR1 SGHVT and CDR2 SQSDAQ. V shed 4 bases and J shed 3 bases, with 15 bases lying between them. CDR3 DNA sequence: TGTGCCAGCAGCTCTGCTACAGGTAAAGCTAATGAAAAACTGTTTTTT. This translates into CASSSATGKANEKLFF.

This clone was counted a single time. This chain uses TRBV7-2 with TRBJ2-2; 8 nucleotides line up with TRBD2. Germline V gene sequence: CDR1 SGHTA, CDR2 FQGNSA. Unmatched junction bases numbered 5, after V lost 5 bases and J lost 0 bases. This CDR3 spans 16 amino acids. The CDR3 spells CASSPHSGANTGELFF. The CDR3 coding sequence is TGTGCCAGCAGCCCACATAGCGGGGCGAACACCGGGGAGCTGTTTTTT.

The chain couples TRBV12-3 or TRBV12-4 to TRBJ1-2, with D unresolved. Trimming took off 1 base at V and 8 bases at J, with 11 bases between the two ends. The CDR3 covers 13 residues. For the CDR3, the DNA is TGTGCCAGCAGTTTAGGAGGGTTCAGCGGCTACACCTTC. Translation gives CASSLGGFSGYTF.

The chain employs TRBV6-1 and TRBJ2-5; 10 nucleotides line up with TRBD2. CDR3 size: 16 residues. The ends lost 1 base at V and 2 bases at J; junction bases unmatched: 4. CDR1 MNHNS and CDR2 SASEGT come from the germline V gene. The CDR3 sequence: CASSEVAGGQQETQYF. The DNA for the CDR3 is TGTGCCAGCAGTGAAGTAGCGGGAGGCCAACAAGAGACCCAGTACTTC.